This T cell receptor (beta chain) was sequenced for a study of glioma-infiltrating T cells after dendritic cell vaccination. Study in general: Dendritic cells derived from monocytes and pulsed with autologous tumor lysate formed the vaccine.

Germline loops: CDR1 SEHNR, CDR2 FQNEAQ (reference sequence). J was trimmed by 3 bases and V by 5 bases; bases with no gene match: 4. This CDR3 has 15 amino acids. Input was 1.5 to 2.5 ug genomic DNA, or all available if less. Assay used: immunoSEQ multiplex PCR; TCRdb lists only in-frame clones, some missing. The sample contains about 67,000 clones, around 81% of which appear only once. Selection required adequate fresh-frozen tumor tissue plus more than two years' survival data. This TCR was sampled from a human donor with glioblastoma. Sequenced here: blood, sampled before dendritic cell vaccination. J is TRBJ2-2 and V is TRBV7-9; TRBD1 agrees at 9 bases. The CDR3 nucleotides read TGTGCCAGCAGCATATGGGACAGGGACACCGGGGAGCTGTTTTTT. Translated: CASSIWDRDTGELFF.